This record covers a single TCR beta chain. As yet, its antigen is unknown. The data were obtained in a study of PD-L1 blockade in urothelial cancer. Background on the study: Patients' atezolizumab regimen, 1,200 mg intravenously every 3 weeks, began in the mid-2010s. Median blood clonality was around 0.086, with around 83,000 unique TCRs. Researchers looked at the blood 3 weeks (second dose) and 6 weeks after treatment began. The study, taken as a whole, reports: Lower pretreatment blood TCR clonality, under the median, predicted better survival, researchers reported.

Per the germline V gene, CDR1 is WSHSY and CDR2 is SAAADI. This CDR3 comprises 14 residues. The V and J ends lost 6 bases and 6 bases respectively, with 15 bases between them. Sequencing used immunoSEQ multiplex PCR; TCRdb keeps in-frame clones, though not all of them. The table has around 46,000 clones, roughly 91% seen once. Time point defined: peripheral blood 6 weeks after treatment start. This TCR derives from a man aged 55-75 years with urothelial cancer. V is TRBV10-2 and J is TRBJ1-5; TRBD1 is a possible D gene (6 bases). The sample consisted of PBMCs, taken around atezolizumab (anti-PD-L1) treatment. CDR3 DNA sequence: TGCGCCAGCAGCCCGTCAGGGGTTTTTCAGCCCCAGCATTTT. This translates into CASSPSGVFQPQHF.